The clone carrying this T cell receptor beta chain was seen more than once but under ten times. Its antigen is undetermined. V lost 0 bases and J 6 bases, leaving 10 bases between the germline ends. CDR3 length equals 14 residues. Germline CDR1 reads SGHDT; CDR2 reads YYEEEE. The source of the sample is a study of cytomegalovirus exposure and HLA in healthy donors. The PCR had 60 Vbeta and 13 Jbeta primers. Profiling relied on immunoSEQ multiplex PCR, and the TCRdb table lists in-frame clones only, not all of them. The repertoire includes about 240,000 clones, approximately 81% of them detected once, and about 7.5% sits in the top ten. Study results and limitations: Several of the most significant clusters appeared, in a later analysis, to be linked to common viral pathogens.

The sequence derives from a woman aged 60-70 years in good health and CMV-seropositive. The rearrangement joins TRBV5-6 to TRBJ1-5, with D possibly TRBD1 on 5 matching bases. The material sequenced was PBMCs. CDR3 DNA sequence: TGTGCCAGCAGCTTGGATGGGGGGTTTCAGCCCCAGCATTTT. Encoded protein: CASSLDGGFQPQHF.